The 19 T cell receptor beta chains below come from one sample, sequenced in a study of blood T cell repertoires in COVID-19. TCRdb's copy holds only in-frame clones and misses some; the assay was immunoSEQ multiplex PCR. The sample records about 98,000 clones, about 84% being singletons. Sequencing was performed on peripheral blood. Receptor source: an elderly woman with acute or convalescent COVID-19.

V gene TRBV19 combines with J gene TRBJ1-1; 7 bases are shared with TRBD1. CDR1 LNHDA and CDR2 SQIVND come from the germline V gene (reference sequence). After removal of 9 bases from V and 1 base from J, the junction contained 8 bases not matched to a gene. This CDR3 is built from 14 residues. The CDR3 region is CASRLGQRNTEAFF. The CDR3, as DNA: TGTGCCAGCCGATTGGGACAGAGGAACACTGAAGCTTTCTTT.

The rearrangement uses TRBV6-5 and TRBJ2-7; TRBD1 is a possible D gene (7 bases). V lost 5 bases and J lost 6, with 11 bases in between. Germline CDR1 MNHEY, CDR2 SVGAGI. This CDR3 comprises 12 residues. The CDR3 region is CASSQGGAEQYV. CDR3 bases: TGTGCCAGCAGTCAGGGGGGCGCCGAGCAGTACGTC.

The gene calls are TRBV3-1 (or the pseudogene TRBV3-2) and TRBJ2-7, with a possible D match to TRBD1 (6 bases). With 7 bases removed from V and 7 bases from J, the gap between germline ends came to 35 bases. From germline, CDR1 is LGHDT and CDR2 YNNKEL (reference sequence). The CDR3 sequence is 19 residues long. CDR3 amino acids: CASKPHHKRGLGPSGEQYV. CDR3 DNA: TGTGCCAGCAAGCCGCATCATAAAAGGGGGTTAGGGCCCTCTGGGGAGCAGTACGTC.

V gene TRBV6-5 combines with J gene TRBJ1-6, with 7 bases lining up with TRBD1. Germline-derived CDR1 and CDR2 are MNHEY and SVGAGI. This CDR3 is 15 amino acids long. Trimming removed 3 bases from V and 10 bases from J; junction bases left unmatched: 9. CDR3 nucleotide sequence: TGTGCCAGCAGTTATTCAGACAGGGTGGACTCACCCCTCCACTTT. It translates to CASSYSDRVDSPLHF.

This CDR3 reads CASRGGAYNEQFF. CDR3 nucleotide sequence: TGTGCCAGCAGGGGGGGGGCTTACAATGAGCAGTTCTTC. The chain joins TRBV2 to TRBJ2-1; D is perhaps TRBD2 (7 bases). The CDR3 loop spans 13 amino acids. V was shortened by 6 bases and J by 4 bases, with 10 bases between the two germline ends. Germline assignment: CDR1 SNHLY and CDR2 FYNNEI.

The CDR3 DNA is TGTGCCAGCAGCCCTAGGGACACTCGCTATGGCTACACCTTC. Amino acids: CASSPRDTRYGYTF. The chain uses TRBV9 and TRBJ1-2; a weak D match, TRBD1 (6 bases). The V gene lost 4 bases and the J gene lost 4 bases, with 14 bases spanning the gap. This CDR3 has 14 amino acids. The germline gives CDR1 SGDLS, CDR2 YYNGEE.

The chain couples TRBV6-5 to TRBJ1-5, with 7 bases fitting TRBD1. V lost 8 bases and J lost 4; bases outside the gene matches: 11. Germline CDR1 reads MNHEY; CDR2 reads SVGAGI. The CDR3 loop spans 15 amino acids. In DNA, the CDR3 is TGTGCCAGCGCCAGAACAGGGGAAATGAATCAGCCCCAGCATTTT. Translating it yields CASARTGEMNQPQHF.

This clone showed up just a few times. J is TRBJ1-1 and V is TRBV29-1; D is undetermined. CDR3 length equals 14 residues. Between the trimmed V and J ends, which lost 4 bases and 0 bases, there was a span of 12 bases. Germline CDR1 and CDR2: SQVTM and ANQGSEA. The CDR3 nucleotides are TGCAGCGTTGTGGGCCCACATATGAACACTGAAGCTTTCTTT. It yields the protein CSVVGPHMNTEAFF.

J is TRBJ1-6 and V is TRBV7-8, with 9 nucleotides matching TRBD1. This CDR3 spans 14 amino acids. CDR1 SGHVS and CDR2 FQNEAQ come from the germline V gene. V lost 5 bases, J lost 7 bases, and 3 bases stayed unmatched. The CDR3 DNA is TGTGCCAGCAGCCCGGACAGGGGAAATTCACCCCTCCACTTT. It encodes CASSPDRGNSPLHF.

The gene calls are TRBV6-2 or TRBV6-3 and TRBJ1-6, with D unresolved. Germline assignment: CDR1 MNHEY and CDR2 SVGEGT. With 2 bases removed from V and 7 bases from J, the gap between germline ends came to 3 bases. This CDR3 comprises 12 residues. The CDR3 sequence is CASSYLNSPLHF. CDR3 sequence (DNA): TGTGCCAGCAGTTACCTCAATTCACCCCTCCACTTT.

This clone was seen once. The chain recombines TRBV2 with TRBJ1-2; D gene uncertain. The CDR3 extends over 13 amino acids. Trimming cost V 4 bases and J 6 bases, with 12 bases left between them. Germline V gives CDR1 SNHLY, CDR2 FYNNEI. The DNA of the CDR3 is TGTGCCAGCAGTGGGGTGAGGGCTGATGGCTACACCTTC. Amino acids: CASSGVRADGYTF.

This chain connects TRBV2 to TRBJ2-3; TRBD2 agrees at 11 bases. The ends lost 4 bases at V and 4 bases at J; junction bases unmatched: 4. The CDR3 is 15 amino acids. CDR1 SNHLY and CDR2 FYNNEI come from the germline V gene. CDR3 protein: CASSASGGKADTQYF. CDR3 DNA: TGTGCCAGCAGTGCTAGCGGGGGGAAGGCAGATACGCAGTATTTT.

The chain couples TRBV24-1 to TRBJ2-5, with D possibly being TRBD1 (5 bases). V lost 7 bases and J 1 base, leaving 12 bases between the germline ends. The CDR3 sequence is 14 residues long. CDR1 KGHDR and CDR2 SFDVKD come from the germline V gene. Here the CDR3 DNA reads TGTGCCACCAGCAGAAAGGGGTCCCAAGAGACCCAGTACTTC. This encodes CATSRKGSQETQYF.

The sample holds one count of this clone. The rearrangement uses TRBV5-1 and TRBJ2-3; 9 nucleotides match TRBD1. The CDR3 has 16 residues. Germline V gene lookup returns CDR1 SGHRS and CDR2 YFSETQ. V lost 2 bases and J lost 2; bases outside the gene matches: 6. This chain's CDR3 is CASSFRTGAFTDTQYF. CDR3 nucleotide sequence: TGCGCCAGCAGCTTTCGGACAGGGGCATTCACAGATACGCAGTATTTT. The full variable domain, in which reference TRBV5-1 and TRBJ2-3 provide the parts outside the CDR3, is KAGVTQTPRYLIKTRGQQVTLSCSPISGHRSVSWYQQTPGQGLQFLFEYFSETQRNKGNFPGRFSGRQFSNSRSEMNVSTLELGDSALYLCASSFRTGAFTDTQYFGPGTRLTVL.

This chain uses TRBV27 with TRBJ1-2; 10 bases align to TRBD1. The CDR3 extends over 15 amino acids. The ends lost 0 bases at V and 4 bases at J; junction bases unmatched: 2. Germline-derived CDR1 and CDR2 are MNHEY and SMNVEV (reference sequence). For the CDR3, the DNA is TGTGCCAGCAGTTTATCGGGGACAGGGGCCTATGGCTACACCTTC. Its protein product is CASSLSGTGAYGYTF.

The sample holds a few counts of this clone. This sequence joins TRBV6-2 or TRBV6-3 and TRBJ1-6; 7 bases match TRBD1. The CDR3 is 21 amino acids. V lost 4 bases and J lost 0; bases outside the gene matches: 18. The germline V gene encodes CDR1 MNHEY and CDR2 SVGEGT. Here the CDR3 DNA reads TGTGCCAGCAGTTGGTCGTCGACAGGGAGAACTACTAGCTCCTATAATTCACCCCTCCACTTT. This translates into CASSWSSTGRTTSSYNSPLHF.

V usage is TRBV28 and J usage is TRBJ2-3; 11 bases align to TRBD2. J was trimmed by 1 base and V by 10 bases; bases with no gene match: 4. Germline V gene sequence: CDR1 MDHEN, CDR2 SYDVKM. There are 14 residues in the CDR3. Written as DNA, the CDR3 is TGTGCCACCGCTAGCGGGGGGCGCACAGATACGCAGTATTTT. Protein: CATASGGRTDTQYF.

The CDR3 DNA is TGTGCCAGCAGCTTCCGAGGGCGGGAAGAGACCCAGTACTTC. This codes for CASSFRGREETQYF. This chain uses TRBV5-4 with TRBJ2-5, with D possibly being TRBD2 (5 bases). Germline CDR1 reads SGHNT; CDR2 reads YYREEE (reference sequence). The CDR3 sequence is 14 residues long. Trimming cost V 2 bases and J 3 bases, with 11 bases left between them.

The V and J genes are TRBV6-2 or TRBV6-3 and TRBJ1-1; unclear D gene. Germline CDR1 and CDR2: MNHEY and SVGEGT. The CDR3 is 15 residues long. The V end lost 5 bases, the J end lost 5 bases, and 18 bases lay between the germline ends. The CDR3 sequence is CASSDRPGRRTEAFF. CDR3 in DNA: TGTGCCAGCAGTGATCGCCCGGGAAGGAGGACTGAAGCTTTCTTT.